A selection of T cell receptor beta chains follows, all from one sample in a study of T cells in Graves' hyperthyroidism and ophthalmopathy. TCRdb itself ran the multiplex PCR reads through MiXCR, one entry per CDR3 protein. The sample shows some 570,000 distinct CDR3 sequences, over 15% of them seen only once. Sequencing input: blood. The receptors shown here come from a woman younger than 35 with Graves' ophthalmopathy. Both conserved end residues are part of each CDR3. The order of the fields is clone size, D gene, V gene, J gene, CDR3 DNA, CDR3 protein. The D gene is left open where the match is weak. Clone size is shown for a subset of rows, as once, few, many or a class of expanded clone.

many	TRBD1	TRBV18	TRBJ1-1	TGTGCCAGCTTCTTTTCAGGGGGCCGCACTGAAGCTTTCTTT	CASFFSGGRTEAFF
-	TRBD1	TRBV5-1	TRBJ1-5	TGCGCCAGCAGCTTGGTCACAGGGGGTAATCAGCCCCAGCATTTT	CASSLVTGGNQPQHF
-	-	TRBV4-1	TRBJ1-4	TGCGCCAGCAGCCAAGTAGGGAGACCGATTAATGAAAAACTGTTTTTT	CASSQVGRPINEKLFF
many	-	TRBV18	TRBJ1-6	TGTGCCACCGGTCGGGATTATAATTCACCCCTCCACTTT	CATGRDYNSPLHF
few	-	TRBV4-3	TRBJ1-2	TGCGCCAGCAGCCAAGGAAGACTCGCAGCCCTCTATGGCTACACCTTC	CASSQGRLAALYGYTF
few	TRBD2	TRBV6-2/TRBV6-3	TRBJ2-1	TGTGCCAGCAGTTCCCGGCTAGTGACTAGCGGGAGGGGGTATAATGAGCAGTTCTTC	CASSSRLVTSGRGYNEQFF
many	-	TRBV12-3/TRBV12-4	TRBJ1-6	TGTGCCAGCAGAGCAACTACAGGGATAGGGTCACCCCTCCACTTT	CASRATTGIGSPLHF
-	-	TRBV11-2	TRBJ2-2	TGTGCCAGCAGTGGTGGTGGAGATGCGAACACCGGGGAGCTGTTTTTT	CASSGGGDANTGELFF
-	-	TRBV11-2	TRBJ2-2	TGTGCCAGCAGCCCGGAATCTCCCGGGGAGCTGTTTTTT	CASSPESPGELFF
many	-	TRBV11-2	TRBJ1-1	TGTGCCAGCAGCTTAGGAGGGGGATCTGAAGCTTTCTTT	CASSLGGGSEAFF
few	-	TRBV7-9	TRBJ2-7	TGTGCCAGCAGCCCAACAGGGAGTGGGTACTACGAGCAGTACTTC	CASSPTGSGYYEQYF
many	TRBD1	TRBV28	TRBJ1-6	TGTGCCAGCAGCCTGACGGGACAGGGTAATTCACCCCTCCACTTT	CASSLTGQGNSPLHF
many	TRBD1	TRBV6-1	TRBJ1-5	TGTGCCAGCAGTGCGAAACCTCCGACAGGGGGCCAGCCCCAGCATTTT	CASSAKPPTGGQPQHF
many	-	TRBV30	TRBJ1-2	TGTGCCTGGAGTGTACCGGAGACCATCTATGGCTACACCTTC	CAWSVPETIYGYTF
few	TRBD1	TRBV2	TRBJ1-5	TGTGCCAGCAGTGAGGCACAGGGGAATCAGCCCCAGCATTTT	CASSEAQGNQPQHF
-	TRBD1	TRBV4-2	TRBJ2-1	TGTGCCAGCAGCCAAGAAGGACAGGACTACAATGAGCAGTTCTTC	CASSQEGQDYNEQFF
few	TRBD1	TRBV3-1	TRBJ2-3	TGTGCCAGCAGACGACAGGGGTGGACAGATACGCAGTATTTT	CASRRQGWTDTQYF
many	TRBD2	TRBV20-1	TRBJ2-3	TGCAGTGCTAGAGTAGGGCTAGCGGGAGACATTGATACGCAGTATTTT	CSARVGLAGDIDTQYF
many	TRBD2	TRBV27	TRBJ2-3	TGCGCCAGCAGCTTGCGGGAGGGTGATACGCAGTATTTT	CASSLREGDTQYF
few	-	TRBV19	TRBJ2-2	TGTGCCAGTACCCCCTGGGATAACACCGGGGAGCTGTTTTTT	CASTPWDNTGELFF
many	TRBD2	TRBV30	TRBJ2-7	TGTGCCTGGAGTGGCCTAGCGGGAGAGCGGTACTTC	CAWSGLAGERYF
few	TRBD1	TRBV12-3/TRBV12-4	TRBJ2-1	TGTGCCAGCAGTTTGACAGGGCCACCCTACAATGAGCAGTTCTTC	CASSLTGPPYNEQFF